This TCR beta chain was retrieved from a study of T cells in localized non-small cell lung cancer. The CDR3 spans 13 residues. Trimming left V 1 base short and J 3 bases short, with 7 bases between. Germline CDR1 LNHNV, CDR2 YYDKDF (reference sequence). Here immunoSEQ multiplex PCR was the method, and the copy in TCRdb shows in-frame clones only, minus some. The sample lists 12,000 or so clones; around 83% were seen once. The chain employs TRBV15 and TRBJ2-7, with D unresolved. The sequencing used peripheral blood, collected before any cancer treatment. The sequence was collected from an older male donor with stage I lung adenocarcinoma. CDR3 protein: CATSRGGNYEQYF. CDR3 nucleotide sequence: TGTGCCACCAGCAGAGGTGGCAACTACGAGCAGTACTTC.